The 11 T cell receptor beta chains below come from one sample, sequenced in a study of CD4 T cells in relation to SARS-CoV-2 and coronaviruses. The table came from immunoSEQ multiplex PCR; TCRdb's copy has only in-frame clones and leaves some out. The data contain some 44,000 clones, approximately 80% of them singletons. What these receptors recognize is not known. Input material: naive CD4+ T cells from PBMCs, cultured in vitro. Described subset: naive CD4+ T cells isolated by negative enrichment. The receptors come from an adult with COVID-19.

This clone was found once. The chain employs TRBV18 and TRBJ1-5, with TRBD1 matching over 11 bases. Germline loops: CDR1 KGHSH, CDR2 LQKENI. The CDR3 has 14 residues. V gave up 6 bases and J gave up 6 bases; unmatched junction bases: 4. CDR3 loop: CASSRDRGGQPQHF. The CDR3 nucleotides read TGTGCCAGCTCCCGGGACAGGGGGGGTCAGCCCCAGCATTTT.

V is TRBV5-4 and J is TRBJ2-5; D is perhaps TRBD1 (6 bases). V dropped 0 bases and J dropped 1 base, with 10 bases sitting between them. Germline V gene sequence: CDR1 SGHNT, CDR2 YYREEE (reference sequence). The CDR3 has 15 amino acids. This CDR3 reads CASSLDRATQETQYF. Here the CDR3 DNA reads TGTGCCAGCAGCTTGGACAGGGCTACCCAAGAGACCCAGTACTTC.

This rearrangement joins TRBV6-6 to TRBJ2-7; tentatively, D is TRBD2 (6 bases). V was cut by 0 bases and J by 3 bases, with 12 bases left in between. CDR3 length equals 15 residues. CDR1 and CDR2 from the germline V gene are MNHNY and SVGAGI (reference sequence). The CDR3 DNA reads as TGTGCCAGCAGTTACTCCTTTGCGGGATACTACGAGCAGTACTTC. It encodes CASSYSFAGYYEQYF.

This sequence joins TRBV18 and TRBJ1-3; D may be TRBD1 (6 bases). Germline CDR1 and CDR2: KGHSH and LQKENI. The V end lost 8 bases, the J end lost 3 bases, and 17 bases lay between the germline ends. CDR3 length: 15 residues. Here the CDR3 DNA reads TGTGCCAGCCCTGGAACCGGGACACATGGAAACACCATATATTTT. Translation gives CASPGTGTHGNTIYF. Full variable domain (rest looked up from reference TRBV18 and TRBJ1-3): NAGVMQNPRHLVRRRGQEARLRCSPMKGHSHVYWYRQLPEEGLKFMVYLQKENIIDESGMPKERFSAEFPKEGPSILRIQQVVRGDSAAYFCASPGTGTHGNTIYFGEGSWLTVV.

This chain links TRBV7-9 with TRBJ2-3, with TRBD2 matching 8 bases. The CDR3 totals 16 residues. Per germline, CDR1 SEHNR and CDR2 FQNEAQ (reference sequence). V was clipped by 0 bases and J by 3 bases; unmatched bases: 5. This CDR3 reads CASSLAPSGRTDTQYF. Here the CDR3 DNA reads TGTGCCAGCAGCTTAGCGCCGAGCGGGAGAACAGATACGCAGTATTTT.

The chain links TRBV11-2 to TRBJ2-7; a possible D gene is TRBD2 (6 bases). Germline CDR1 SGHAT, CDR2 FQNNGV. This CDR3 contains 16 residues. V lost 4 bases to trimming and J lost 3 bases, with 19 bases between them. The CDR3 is CASSWTYGSEGYEQYF. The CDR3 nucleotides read TGTGCCAGCAGCTGGACTTATGGGTCGGAGGGCTACGAGCAGTACTTC. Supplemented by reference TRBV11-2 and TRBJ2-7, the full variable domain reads EAGVAQSPRYKIIEKRQSVAFWCNPISGHATLYWYQQILGQGPKLLIQFQNNGVVDDSQLPKDRFSAERLKGVDSTLKIQPAKLEDSAVYLCASSWTYGSEGYEQYFGPGTRLTVT.

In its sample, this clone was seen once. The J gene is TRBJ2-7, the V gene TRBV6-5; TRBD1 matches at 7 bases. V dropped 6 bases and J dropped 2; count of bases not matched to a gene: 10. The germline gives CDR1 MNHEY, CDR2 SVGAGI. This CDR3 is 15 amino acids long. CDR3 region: CASRRGTELAYEQYF. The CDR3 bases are TGTGCCAGCAGAAGAGGGACAGAATTAGCCTACGAGCAGTACTTC.

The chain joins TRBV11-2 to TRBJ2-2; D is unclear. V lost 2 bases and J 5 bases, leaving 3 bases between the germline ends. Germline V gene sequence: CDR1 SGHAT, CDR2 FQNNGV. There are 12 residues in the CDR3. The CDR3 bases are TGTGCCAGCAGCTTAAGGACCGGGGAGCTGTTTTTT. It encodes CASSLRTGELFF.

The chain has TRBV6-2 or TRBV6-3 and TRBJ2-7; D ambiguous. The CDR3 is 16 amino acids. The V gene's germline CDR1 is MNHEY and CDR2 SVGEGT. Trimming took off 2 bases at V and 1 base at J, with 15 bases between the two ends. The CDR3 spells CASSYPNYDQSYEQYF. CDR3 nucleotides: TGTGCCAGCAGTTACCCAAATTATGACCAGTCCTACGAGCAGTACTTC.

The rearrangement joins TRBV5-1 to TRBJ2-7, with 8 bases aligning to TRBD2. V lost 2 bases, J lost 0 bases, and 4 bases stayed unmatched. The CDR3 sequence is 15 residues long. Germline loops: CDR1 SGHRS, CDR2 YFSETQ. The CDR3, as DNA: TGCGCCAGCAGCTTAGCGGGGGCCACCTCCTACGAGCAGTACTTC. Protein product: CASSLAGATSYEQYF.

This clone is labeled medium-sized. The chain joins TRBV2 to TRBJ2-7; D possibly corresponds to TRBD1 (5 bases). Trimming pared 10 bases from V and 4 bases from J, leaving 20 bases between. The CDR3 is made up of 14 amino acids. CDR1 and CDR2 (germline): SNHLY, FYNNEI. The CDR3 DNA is TGTGCCACCCCCCCCCGCGGCAGGGATTACGAGCAGTACTTC. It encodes CATPPRGRDYEQYF.